This TCR beta chain was sequenced for a study of Ad26.COV2.S vaccination and SARS-CoV-2 variants (dated by TCRdb to 2020 to 2022). Regarding the complete study: Donors in the vaccine arm were drawn from COV1001, a phase I-IIa trial of Ad26.COV2.S in healthy adults that was multicentre, randomized, double-blind and placebo-controlled. Ad26.COV2.S was given intramuscularly at 5x10^10 or 1x10^11 viral particles, as a single shot or as two shots 56 days apart. TCRbeta repertoire sequencing served as the tool for gauging how specific and how broad the SARS-CoV-2-reactive T cell receptors were following Ad26.COV2.S vaccination. The TCR-sequenced set comprised approximately 30 samples: approximately 19 Ad26.COV2.S vaccine recipients, 5 placebo recipients and 8 SARS-CoV-2 convalescent individuals. Trial participants were randomized into five groups of five: low-dose or high-dose Ad26.COV2.S given once or twice, or placebo on both occasions. Investigators did not know the trial group allocation while performing experiments and assessing outcomes.

The CDR3 runs 11 residues from the cysteine to the phenylalanine. Kept here is only the CDR3 DNA, which spans 33 bases and is read in frame from base 1. Trimming costs V 8 bases and J 2 bases, and their ends lie 7 bases apart. The CDR1 and CDR2 encoded by the germline V gene (reference sequence) are MNHEY and SMNVEV. The treatment or condition label, read with the paper, signifies: some 19 received Ad26.COV2.S at low or high dose, single or two shots; 5 received placebo; per-sample allocation not given. Repertoires of vaccine and placebo recipients were sequenced from samples taken on day 63 after the first injection. Between 29 July and 7 August 2020, Cohort 1b enrolled fewer than 30 adults aged 18-55 years at one site in Boston, USA. Ad26.COV2.S was a replication-incompetent adenovirus type 26 vector expressing a prefusion-stabilized SARS-CoV-2 spike protein from the original Wuhan strain. What the work shows at the level of the full study, not this receptor alone: Spike-specific TCR breadth was higher in Ad26.COV2.S recipients than in placebo recipients (P = 0.0014). Vaccine and placebo recipients had similar non-spike TCR breadth, a finding consistent with the vaccine containing only spike. After vaccination, spike-specific CD8+ and CD4+ T cell responses were reported to show substantial breadth. The study was not powered to compare responses between vaccine doses or regimens. The authors noted that the TCR breadth and depth analyses may have underestimated total T cell responses.

The immunoSEQ Assay was used to sequence TCRbeta CDR3 regions. After extraction, genomic DNA underwent amplification by bias-controlled multiplex PCR, followed by high-throughput sequencing. Regarding the original processing steps: Collapsing and filtering of sequences were performed to quantify the absolute abundance of each unique TCRbeta CDR3 region. T cell fraction was estimated by normalization of TCRbeta template counts to usable DNA, with usable DNA being measured through amplification of reference genes present in all nucleated cells. Repertoire TCRs were annotated as SARS-CoV-2-specific when V gene, CDR3 amino acid sequence and J gene were exactly matched to a known reactive TCR set. MIRA supplied the reference SARS-CoV-2 TCR set, which was filtered for enrichment in COVID-19-positive ImmuneCODE repertoires so that public or cross-reactive TCRs were removed. Drawing on the MIRA antigens, annotated TCRs were analysed further at the level of specific ORF or position within ORF. Breadth was defined as the number of annotated unique rearrangements divided by the total number of unique productive rearrangements, and depth was defined as the summed frequency of the annotated unique rearrangements. Group comparisons of TCR breadth used two-sided Wilcoxon rank-sum tests. TCRdb took over this immuneACCESS table, retaining in-frame rearrangements with V and J assigned. Such tables are incomplete; in checked studies, under half of the missing clones stem from an unresolved V gene, and the remainder is unexplained. The DNA gave D and trimming, while V, J and clone size come from that table. The sample table holds around 300,000 clones, of which around 89% were seen once. Approximately 5% of the sample rests with the top ten.

In its sample, this clone was seen once. The clone's antigen remains unknown. Qualities for individual bases were not recorded, and no much larger clone is one base off. This TCR was recovered from a person aged 18-65 years who received the Ad26.COV2.S COVID-19 vaccine or a placebo. The source was peripheral blood, collected in a trial of Ad26.COV2.S vaccine versus placebo. The sequence joins TRBV27 to TRBJ2-7, with a weak D call of TRBD1 (5 bases match). The DNA sequence is as follows: TGTGCCAGCGGGGCACCCTACGAGCAGTACTTC. Its protein product is CASGAPYEQYF.